Presented here are 26 T cell receptor beta chains from one specimen sequenced in a study of post-analysis software for immune sequencing data. Study-wide results and limits: Patients carried several TRBV segments more frequently than controls did, and TRBV5-6, TRBV5-1 and TRBV20-1 were among them.

The antigens for these receptors are not known. Researchers reported that TCR beta cDNA libraries carried unique molecular identifiers. One entry per CDR3 protein results from TCRdb running MiXCR on the PCR reads. The data contain hundreds of thousands of distinct CDR3 sequences, roughly 47% of them singletons. Specimen: blood. These receptors were collected from a girl aged 5-17 years with multiple sclerosis.

The table lists this clonotype with many counts. This chain joins TRBV6-4 and TRBJ2-7; TRBD2 is a possible D gene (6 bases). CDR3 size: 14 residues. Trimming removed 5 bases at V and 0 bases at J, with 11 bases between. Per the germline V gene, CDR1 is MRHNA and CDR2 is SNTAGT. The CDR3: CASSPAGSSYEQYF. The CDR3 DNA reads as TGTGCCAGCAGTCCGGCGGGGAGCTCCTACGAGCAGTACTTC.

This sequence joins TRBV7-8 and TRBJ2-3; 8 bases align to TRBD1. Germline CDR1 reads SGHVS; CDR2 reads FQNEAQ. The CDR3 is made up of 15 amino acids. With V trimmed by 5 bases and J by 6 bases, 10 bases remained unmatched. CDR3 bases: TGTGCCAGCAGCCGCGGGACAGGCTGGGCCGATACGCAGTATTTT. Amino acid sequence: CASSRGTGWADTQYF.

The rearrangement joins TRBV20-1 to TRBJ1-1; D not certain. CDR1 DFQATT and CDR2 SNEGSKA come from the germline V gene (reference sequence). V dropped 8 bases and J dropped 3 bases, with 16 bases sitting between them. There are 13 residues in the CDR3. CDR3 coding DNA: TGCAGTTGTTTGCGGGCCCTGGACACTGAAGCTTTCTTT. Amino acid sequence: CSCLRALDTEAFF.

This clonotype was counted a single time. The chain joins TRBV4-1 to TRBJ2-7, with D unresolved. The J call may be mistaken, given a closer DNA end match to TRBJ2-4. This CDR3 spans 16 amino acids. Germline V gene data show CDR1 as MGHRA and CDR2 as YSYEKL. The CDR3 reads CASSQDLSLQEDIQYF. CDR3 DNA: TGCGCCAGCAGCCAAGATTTGTCGCTCCAAGAAGACATTCAGTACTTC.

The chain recombines TRBV5-1 with TRBJ1-1; TRBD1 might be the D (6 bases). V lost 0 bases to trimming and J lost 2 bases, with 14 bases between them. The CDR3 totals 16 residues. Per the germline V gene, CDR1 is SGHRS and CDR2 is YFSETQ. The CDR3 coding sequence is TGCGCCAGCAGCTTGGAGATTAGGGGACAAAACACTGAAGCTTTCTTT. Its protein product is CASSLEIRGQNTEAFF.

With respect to this clonotype: A read error may produce the germline difference seen at one junction end. This chain links TRBV20-1 with TRBJ1-5; tentatively, D is TRBD1 (6 bases). CDR1 is DFQATT and CDR2 is SNEGSKA in the germline V gene (reference sequence). The CDR3 runs 16 residues. The CDR3 is CSTRDSWEGGTQPQHF. CDR3 nucleotides: TGCAGTACTAGAGATTCCTGGGAGGGGGGTACTCAGCCCCAGCATTTT.

This clonotype has a handful of counts. Here the CDR3 reads CASSRQGSGAIDEQFF. CDR3 sequence (DNA): TGCGCCAGCAGCCGGCAGGGTAGCGGGGCTATTGATGAGCAGTTCTTC. This rearrangement joins TRBV4-1 to TRBJ2-1; 8 bases are shared with TRBD2. The V gene's germline CDR1 is MGHRA and CDR2 YSYEKL. V was pared by 4 bases and J by 8 bases, with 13 bases of the junction left unmatched. The CDR3 extends over 16 amino acids.

A note on this clonotype: A much larger clone lies one base from this, so it may be a read error. The chain links TRBV5-5 to TRBJ2-5; 10 nucleotides line up with TRBD2. CDR1 is SGHKS, CDR2 YYEKEE, per germline (reference sequence). With 10 bases clipped from V and 0 bases from J, the junction kept 21 bases outside the gene matches. The CDR3 has 19 amino acids. CDR3 nucleotide sequence: TGTGCCCCTCCGAGACAGGGGATGAGACTAGCGGGCCACCAAGAGACCCAGTACTTC. This codes for CAPPRQGMRLAGHQETQYF.

The V gene is TRBV6-6, the J gene TRBJ2-7, with a weak D call TRBD1 (5 bases). The ends were cut back, 4 bases at V and 6 bases at J, with 22 bases in the middle. Germline V gene sequence: CDR1 MNHNY, CDR2 SVGAGI (reference sequence). The CDR3 runs to 16 residues. CDR3 in DNA: TGTGCCAGCAGTTCGTTACCCAGGGAAGGGTTTGGCGAGCAGTACTTC. Its protein is CASSSLPREGFGEQYF.

The J gene is TRBJ2-4, the V gene TRBV4-2; 8 bases map to TRBD2. The J call is uncertain, as TRBJ2-7 better fits the DNA end. The V gene's germline CDR1 is LGHNA and CDR2 YNFKEQ. This CDR3 spans 16 amino acids. The CDR3 spells CASSQGIRGTSYEQYF. CDR3 sequence (DNA): TGTGCCAGCAGCCAAGGGATTAGAGGGACTAGCTACGAGCAGTACTTC.

The V call is TRBV27, the J call TRBJ1-5; perhaps TRBD1 as D (5 bases). Germline CDR1 MNHEY, CDR2 SMNVEV (reference sequence). Trimming took off 5 bases at V and 3 bases at J, with 11 bases between the two ends. This CDR3 has 14 residues. CDR3 sequence reads: CASSTDRDNQPQHF. The CDR3 DNA sequence: TGTGCCAGCAGTACCGACAGAGACAATCAGCCCCAGCATTTT.

In this sample, this clonotype turned up once. The chain employs TRBV25-1 and TRBJ2-3; D not certain. V shed 1 base and J shed 2 bases, with 13 bases lying between them. Germline lookup yields CDR1 MGHDK and CDR2 SYGVNS. The CDR3 is 16 residues long. The CDR3 DNA sequence: TGTGCCAGCAGTGAATCGCCGGTCTGGGTCACAGATACGCAGTATTTT. It is translated as CASSESPVWVTDTQYF. The variable domain in full, with the rest retrieved from reference TRBV25-1 and TRBJ2-3, is EADIYQTPRYLVIGTGKKITLECSQTMGHDKMYWYQQDPGMELHLIHYSYGVNSTEKGDLSSESTVSRIRTEHFPLTLESARPSHTSQYLCASSESPVWVTDTQYFGPGTRLTVL.

CDR3 sequence reads: CSALNRDRVNTEAFF. Written as DNA, the CDR3 is TGCAGTGCGCTGAATCGGGACAGGGTTAATACTGAAGCTTTCTTT. This chain uses TRBV20-1 with TRBJ1-1; 9 bases line up with TRBD1. This CDR3 is 15 amino acids long. V lost 6 bases to trimming and J lost 5 bases; unmatched junction nucleotides: 13. Per the germline V gene, CDR1 is DFQATT and CDR2 is SNEGSKA (reference sequence).

CDR3 bases: TGTGCCAGCAGCCAAGATGCCTCCAGGGGTGGCGACGAGCAGTACTTC. Protein product: CASSQDASRGGDEQYF. The chain has TRBV4-2 and TRBJ2-7, with a weak D call TRBD1 (6 bases). Germline V gene lookup returns CDR1 LGHNA and CDR2 YNFKEQ. Trimming shortened V by 0 bases and J by 5 bases, and 17 bases separated the two germline ends. This CDR3 contains 16 residues.

The chain joins TRBV20-1 to TRBJ2-1, with 8 bases lining up with TRBD2. Losses at the gene ends were 0 bases for V and 7 bases for J; bases not matched to a gene: 8. The germline gives CDR1 DFQATT, CDR2 SNEGSKA (reference sequence). This CDR3 comprises 15 residues. DNA of the CDR3: TGCAGTGCTAGAGATGCGGGGGGCGGATCGAATGAGCAGTTCTTC. Translating it yields CSARDAGGGSNEQFF.

CDR3 nucleotide sequence: TGTGCCAGCAGTTTTTTGGGGGTTGGCAATCAGCCCCAGCATTTT. It yields the protein CASSFLGVGNQPQHF. The gene calls are TRBV12-3 or TRBV12-4 and TRBJ1-5; D possibly corresponds to TRBD1 (5 bases). This CDR3 region has 15 residues. Trimming stripped 3 bases from V and 2 bases from J, with 11 bases between.

The chain combines TRBV5-1 with TRBJ2-5, with D possibly TRBD1 on 6 matching bases. The length of the CDR3 is 13 residues. Germline CDR1 reads SGHRS; CDR2 reads YFSETQ. Trimming stripped 4 bases from V and 7 bases from J, with 14 bases between. As DNA, the CDR3 is TGCGCCAGCAGCCCGGGGACACCTCGGACCCAGTACTTC. As protein: CASSPGTPRTQYF.

This clonotype was seen a single time. The chain couples TRBV28 to TRBJ2-4; unclear D gene. The CDR3 runs 14 residues. The V end was cut by 6 bases, the J end by 3 bases, with 12 bases between. Germline lookup yields CDR1 MDHEN and CDR2 SYDVKM. CDR3 protein: CASRPPGIKNIQYF. CDR3 DNA sequence: TGTGCCAGCAGGCCCCCTGGGATCAAAAACATTCAGTACTTC.

The V gene is TRBV7-8, the J gene TRBJ1-4; D not certain. CDR3 size: 14 residues. Trimming took 4 bases from V and 5 from J, leaving 11 bases between them. Per the germline V gene, CDR1 is SGHVS and CDR2 is FQNEAQ. The CDR3 is CASSSRRNNEKLFF. The CDR3, as DNA: TGTGCCAGCAGCTCGCGGAGGAACAATGAAAAACTGTTTTTT.

The chain has TRBV27 and TRBJ2-1; TRBD2 might be the D (6 bases). V lost 2 bases and J 7 bases, leaving 12 bases between the germline ends. This CDR3 has 14 amino acids. The germline V gene has CDR1 MNHEY and CDR2 SMNVEV (reference sequence). The CDR3, as DNA: TGTGCCAGCAGTTTAGGGACTCCGCCTAATGAGCAGTTCTTC. This sequence encodes CASSLGTPPNEQFF.

The chain has TRBV12-3 or TRBV12-4 and TRBJ1-2, with 8 bases lining up with TRBD1. J was trimmed by 4 bases and V by 5 bases; bases with no gene match: 6. The CDR3 contains 14 residues. CDR3 sequence: CASSLRGTGYGYTF. The CDR3 coding sequence is TGTGCCAGCAGTCTTCGTGGGACAGGCTATGGCTACACCTTC.

The V call is TRBV5-1, the J call TRBJ2-4, with a possible D match to TRBD2 (6 bases). With 2 bases removed from V and 13 bases from J, the gap between germline ends came to 16 bases. Germline V gene data show CDR1 as SGHRS and CDR2 as YFSETQ. The CDR3 loop spans 13 amino acids. This CDR3 is CASSFTTPREQYF. The CDR3 DNA is TGCGCCAGCAGCTTTACGACACCCCGGGAGCAGTACTTC.

V usage is TRBV2 and J usage is TRBJ1-1; D is undetermined. From germline, CDR1 is SNHLY and CDR2 FYNNEI. Between the trimmed V and J ends, which lost 1 base and 2 bases, there was a span of 5 bases. There are 13 residues in the CDR3. In nucleotides, the CDR3 is TGTGCCAGCAGTGAAGAGGTTAACACTGAAGCTTTCTTT. Translated, it gives CASSEEVNTEAFF.

In its sample, this clonotype was seen a few times. The chain uses TRBV6-5 and TRBJ1-4, with a tentative D call TRBD1 (6 bases). CDR1 and CDR2 (germline): MNHEY, SVGAGI. The length of the CDR3 is 14 residues. V shed 6 bases and J shed 5 bases, with 13 bases lying between them. CDR3 bases: TGTGCCAGCAGACGGACAGTAGGGAATGAAAAACTGTTTTTT. Its translation: CASRRTVGNEKLFF.

V is TRBV12-3 or TRBV12-4 and J is TRBJ2-3, with a tentative D call TRBD2 (6 bases). This CDR3 is built from 16 residues. Trimming removed 9 bases from V and 1 base from J, with 20 bases in between. Here the CDR3 reads CASSRDSQAGTDTQYF. The CDR3 nucleotides are TGTGCCAGTAGCCGGGACTCCCAAGCCGGCACAGATACGCAGTATTTT.

In this sample, this clonotype turned up a few times. At one end, the junction sequence differs from germline, possibly due to a read error. This chain links TRBV29-1 with TRBJ2-5; tentative D call: TRBD2 (6 bases). Germline assignment: CDR1 SQVTM and CDR2 ANQGSEA. The CDR3 consists of 12 residues. DNA for the CDR3: TGCAGCGTTTCGGCCGGGAGAGAGTCCCAGTACTTC. It translates to CSVSAGRESQYF.